This T cell receptor beta chain was retrieved from a study of vaccination and CD4 T cells after COVID-19. Study as a whole: The makeup of the convalescents was six males and four females, two of them Hispanic. Overlapping SARS-CoV-2, HCoV-NL63, HCoV-OC43 and HCoV-229E spike peptides stimulated the cells.

Germline CDR1 SEHNR, CDR2 FQNEAQ (reference sequence). The V end lost 2 bases, the J end lost 8 bases, and 15 bases lay between the germline ends. The CDR3 is made up of 14 amino acids. The treatment here: 10-day PBMC culture with coronavirus spike peptide pools or control peptides (ViraFEST assay). Wells that each held some 2 million PBMCs were cultured with 8 to 10 IU/ml IL-2 and 8.5 to 10 ug/ml peptide pools. Cultured CD4+ T cell DNA was sequenced using the Oncomine TCR Beta short-read assay. It was from cultured CD4+ T cells that genomic DNA was extracted. A single record per CDR3 protein comes from TCRdb applying MiXCR to the PCR reads. The table has 9,500 to 15,000 distinct CDR3 sequences, 50% to 70% seen once. Turning to this clonotype: Its target is not known.

The sequence was obtained from a human donor who had recovered from COVID-19. The chain has TRBV7-9 and TRBJ1-2; D is undetermined. The sequenced sample was CD4+ T cells from blood, cultured in vitro. The chain's CDR3 is CASSLIGNSKGYTF. CDR3 coding DNA: TGTGCCAGCAGCTTAATTGGGAATAGCAAGGGCTACACCTTC.